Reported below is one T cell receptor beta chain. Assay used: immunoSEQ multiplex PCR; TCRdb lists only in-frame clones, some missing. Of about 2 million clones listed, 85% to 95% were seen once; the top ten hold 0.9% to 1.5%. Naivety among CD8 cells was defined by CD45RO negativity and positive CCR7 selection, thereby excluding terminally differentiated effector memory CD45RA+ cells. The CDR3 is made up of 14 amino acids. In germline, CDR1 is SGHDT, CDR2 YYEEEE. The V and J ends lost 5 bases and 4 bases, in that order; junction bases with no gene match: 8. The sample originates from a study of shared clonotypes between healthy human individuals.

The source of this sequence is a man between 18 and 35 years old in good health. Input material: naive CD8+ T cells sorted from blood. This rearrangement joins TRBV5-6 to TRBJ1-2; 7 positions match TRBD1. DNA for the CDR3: TGTGCCAGCAGTGGGGACAGCAGTTTCTATGGCTACACCTTC. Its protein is CASSGDSSFYGYTF.